The next 5 T cell receptor beta chains were all read from a single sample in a study of T cells in localized non-small cell lung cancer. Using immunoSEQ multiplex PCR, the repertoire was profiled, and TCRdb retains in-frame clones only, with some absent. This repertoire shows 12,000 or so clones, about 85% found once; its top ten account for less than 25%. Here the sequenced sample was peripheral blood, taken before any cancer treatment. Every receptor here comes from a male donor at least 60 years old with stage I lung adenocarcinoma.

The chain carries TRBV19 and TRBJ1-6, with a possible D match to TRBD1 (5 bases). Germline CDR1 reads LNHDA; CDR2 reads SQIVND (reference sequence). This CDR3 has 16 amino acids. Trimming shortened V by 4 bases and J by 7 bases, and 17 bases separated the two germline ends. CDR3 coding DNA: TGTGCCAGTAGTACTCAACAGGTGGGGTACAATTCACCCCTCCACTTT. Protein sequence: CASSTQQVGYNSPLHF.

The J gene is TRBJ1-2, the V gene TRBV27, with D perhaps matching TRBD1 (5 bases). The CDR3 length is 14 residues. V shed 2 bases and J shed 4 bases, with 11 bases lying between them. Germline V lookup: CDR1 MNHEY, CDR2 SMNVEV (reference sequence). CDR3 DNA: TGTGCCAGCAGTTTAGACCAGAGGGGCTATGGCTACACCTTC. Its protein is CASSLDQRGYGYTF.

The CDR3 nucleotides are TGTGCCAGTAGTACGGGACTCCGAGGCGGCACAGATACGCAGTATTTT. Translating it yields CASSTGLRGGTDTQYF. The chain is built from TRBV19 and TRBJ2-3, with D possibly matching TRBD2 (6 bases). CDR3 length: 16 residues. Germline CDR1 is LNHDA and CDR2 is SQIVND (reference sequence). V lost 4 bases and J 1 base, leaving 15 bases between the germline ends.

The chain combines TRBV18 with TRBJ1-6, with D unresolved. V lost 1 base to trimming and J lost 9 bases, with 7 bases between them. This CDR3 has 13 residues. Germline assignment: CDR1 KGHSH and CDR2 LQKENI. The CDR3 sequence: CASSPQASSPLHF. In nucleotides, the CDR3 is TGTGCCAGCTCACCACAGGCAAGTTCACCCCTCCACTTT.

The V gene is TRBV4-3, the J gene TRBJ1-5, with D perhaps TRBD1 (5 bases). The germline V gene has CDR1 LGHNA and CDR2 YSLEER. Trimming left V 0 bases short and J 7 bases short, with 7 bases between. The CDR3 covers 13 residues. The CDR3 region has the DNA TGCGCCAGCAGCCAAGAAGGGGCCCAGCCCCAGCATTTT. Residues: CASSQEGAQPQHF.